The next 28 T cell receptor beta chains were all read from a single sample in a study of T cell repertoires in cytomegalovirus infection. TCRdb processed the reads anew with MiXCR; each CDR3 protein has one entry. The sample records approximately 130,000 distinct CDR3 sequences, approximately 24% being singletons. Their target antigens are unknown. The sample was PBMCs, sequenced either directly or after in vitro stimulation (not recorded which). These receptors were taken from a human donor in good health (CMV status not recorded). Some clones in this sample may be carry-over from other donors' samples.

This clonotype was seen only a few times. The CDR3 region is CASTPQGLAGVETQYF. The DNA for the CDR3 is TGTGCCAGCACCCCTCAGGGACTAGCGGGAGTAGAGACCCAGTACTTC. The chain uses TRBV6-2 or TRBV6-3 and TRBJ2-5, with 14 positions matching TRBD2. Germline lookup yields CDR1 MNHEY and CDR2 SVGEGT. The CDR3 spans 16 residues. The ends lost 7 bases at V and 4 bases at J; junction bases unmatched: 8.

There are many counts of this clonotype. The V gene is TRBV15, the J gene TRBJ1-1; D perhaps matches TRBD1 (5 bases). The CDR3 runs 16 residues. Trimming removed 3 bases from V and 3 bases from J, with 17 bases in between. CDR1 LNHNV and CDR2 YYDKDF come from the germline V gene (reference sequence). The DNA of the CDR3 is TGTGCCACCAGCAGTGGGGCGGGGGGGGTGGACACTGAAGCTTTCTTT. Residues: CATSSGAGGVDTEAFF. Full variable domain (remainder filled in from reference TRBV15 and TRBJ1-1): DAMVIQNPRYQVTQFGKPVTLSCSQTLNHNVMYWYQQKSSQAPKLLFHYYDKDFNNEADTPDNFQSRRPNTSFCFLDIRSPGLGDTAMYLCATSSGAGGVDTEAFFGQGTRLTVV.

This sequence joins TRBV15 and TRBJ1-3, with a possible D match to TRBD1 (5 bases). CDR1 and CDR2 from the germline V gene are LNHNV and YYDKDF (reference sequence). This CDR3 region has 14 residues. Trimming left V 1 base short and J 5 bases short, with 9 bases between. The CDR3 sequence: CATSRVDSRNTIYF. CDR3 coding DNA: TGTGCCACCAGCAGAGTCGACAGCAGAAACACCATATATTTT.

The gene calls are TRBV4-1 and TRBJ1-2; D gene uncertain. Per germline, CDR1 MGHRA and CDR2 YSYEKL. CDR3 length: 14 residues. Trimming removed 4 bases from V and 4 bases from J, with 13 bases in between. The CDR3 region has the DNA TGCGCCAGCAGCCGAACTTTGGGAATCTATGGCTACACCTTC. It specifies CASSRTLGIYGYTF.

This clonotype has only a few counts. V gene TRBV6-5 combines with J gene TRBJ2-7; 8 nucleotides line up with TRBD1. From germline, CDR1 is MNHEY and CDR2 SVGAGI. There are 15 residues in the CDR3. Unmatched junction bases numbered 8, after V lost 3 bases and J lost 4 bases. The DNA for the CDR3 is TGTGCCAGCAGTTATTCAGGACAGGGTTCGTACGAGCAGTACTTC. This encodes CASSYSGQGSYEQYF.

This clonotype has ten or more counts. V is TRBV12-3 or TRBV12-4 and J is TRBJ1-2; TRBD1 might be the D (6 bases). V lost 5 bases and J 2 bases, leaving 18 bases between the germline ends. This CDR3 comprises 16 residues. The CDR3 reads CASSNPYRAWNYGYTF. The CDR3 nucleotides read TGTGCCAGCAGTAACCCCTACAGGGCTTGGAACTATGGCTACACCTTC.

This clonotype has only one observation. The CDR3 here is CASRGLAGRTSYNEQFF. In nucleotides, the CDR3 is TGTGCCAGCAGAGGACTAGCGGGACGAACCTCCTACAATGAGCAGTTCTTC. This chain uses TRBV6-2 or TRBV6-3 with TRBJ2-1; 12 nucleotides agree with TRBD2. Germline loops: CDR1 MNHEY, CDR2 SVGEGT. CDR3 length: 17 amino acids. V shed 6 bases and J 0 bases; nucleotides not matched to a gene: 6.

This sequence joins TRBV6-1 and TRBJ1-6; the match to TRBD1 covers 7 bases. Unmatched junction bases numbered 10, after V lost 6 bases and J lost 8 bases. Germline CDR1 MNHNS, CDR2 SASEGT. The CDR3 has 15 amino acids. The CDR3 bases are TGTGCCAGCAGACTACAGGGGCTTAATGATTCACCCCTCCACTTT. Residues: CASRLQGLNDSPLHF.

In this sample, this clonotype turned up a few times. The chain uses TRBV4-1 and TRBJ1-1; D remains ambiguous. This CDR3 is 16 amino acids long. CDR1 MGHRA and CDR2 YSYEKL come from the germline V gene. V was cut by 4 bases and J by 4 bases, with 19 bases left in between. The CDR3 sequence is CASSLPVWRDGTEAFF. For the CDR3, the DNA is TGCGCCAGCAGCCTCCCCGTGTGGAGGGATGGCACTGAAGCTTTCTTT.

V is TRBV4-3 and J is TRBJ1-2; D is unclear. The length of the CDR3 is 17 residues. Germline CDR1 reads LGHNA; CDR2 reads YSLEER. V gave up 3 bases and J gave up 0 bases, with 17 bases separating them. The chain's CDR3 is CASSHLLGRLANYGYTF. CDR3 coding DNA: TGCGCCAGCAGCCATCTGCTAGGACGGCTAGCTAACTATGGCTACACCTTC.

This clonotype has more than one count but fewer than ten. The V call is TRBV12-3 or TRBV12-4, the J call TRBJ1-2; D gene uncertain. The CDR3 has 11 amino acids. Trimming cost V 6 bases and J 8 bases, with 10 bases left between them. CDR3 DNA: TGTGCCAGCAGCTCCCCGGGGGGCTACACCTTC. Its protein product is CASSSPGGYTF.

This rearrangement joins TRBV4-1 to TRBJ1-2; D is ambiguous. V dropped 0 bases and J dropped 4 bases, with 15 bases sitting between them. CDR1 and CDR2 from the germline V gene are MGHRA and YSYEKL. The CDR3 loop spans 16 amino acids. CDR3 loop: CASSQEGERAFYGYTF. The CDR3, as DNA: TGCGCCAGCAGCCAAGAAGGAGAGAGGGCATTCTATGGCTACACCTTC.

This clonotype was seen more than once but under ten times. The chain joins TRBV2 to TRBJ2-7; D unresolved. In germline, CDR1 is SNHLY, CDR2 FYNNEI. The V gene lost 0 bases and the J gene lost 5 bases, with 20 bases spanning the gap. The length of the CDR3 is 17 residues. CDR3 region: CASSEASQAVPRNEQYF. In nucleotides, the CDR3 is TGTGCCAGCAGTGAAGCAAGTCAGGCGGTCCCTAGGAACGAGCAGTACTTC. Together with reference TRBV2 and TRBJ2-7, the CDR3 gives the full variable domain: EPEVTQTPSHQVTQMGQEVILRCVPISNHLYFYWYRQILGQKVEFLVSFYNNEISEKSEIFDDQFSVERPDGSNFTLKIRSTKLEDSAMYFCASSEASQAVPRNEQYFGPGTRLTVT.

This clonotype is a singleton in its sample. This sequence joins TRBV15 and TRBJ2-4, with D perhaps matching TRBD2 (7 bases). Germline loops: CDR1 LNHNV, CDR2 YYDKDF (reference sequence). The CDR3 is 15 amino acids. Deletions cut 9 bases from V and 0 bases from J, with 15 bases between. The CDR3 DNA reads as TGTGCCACTCGAGGGGGGGACCTAGCCAAAAACATTCAGTACTTC. Residues: CATRGGDLAKNIQYF. Variable domain in full (rest from reference TRBV15 and TRBJ2-4): DAMVIQNPRYQVTQFGKPVTLSCSQTLNHNVMYWYQQKSSQAPKLLFHYYDKDFNNEADTPDNFQSRRPNTSFCFLDIRSPGLGDTAMYLCATRGGDLAKNIQYFGAGTRLSVL.

This clonotype has just a few counts. CDR3 in amino acids: CASSIARNNYGYTF. CDR3 nucleotide sequence: TGTGCCAGTAGTATAGCCAGGAATAACTATGGCTACACCTTC. This chain uses TRBV19 with TRBJ1-2; D is ambiguous. Between the trimmed V and J ends, which lost 1 base and 1 base, there was a span of 7 bases. CDR3 size: 14 residues. The germline CDR1 and CDR2 sequences are LNHDA and SQIVND (reference sequence).

The chain is built from TRBV15 and TRBJ2-7; TRBD2 aligns across 15 bases. The V and J ends lost 5 bases and 6 bases, in that order; junction bases with no gene match: 8. The CDR3 has 16 residues. CDR1 is LNHNV, CDR2 YYDKDF, per germline (reference sequence). CDR3 in DNA: TGTGCCACCAGCGGCGGGACTAGCGGGAGGATCCCCGAGCAGTACTTC. This encodes CATSGGTSGRIPEQYF.

This clonotype was seen many times. This chain connects TRBV6-1 to TRBJ2-1, with TRBD2 matching 8 bases. Germline V CDR1 and CDR2: MNHNS, SASEGT. Trimming cost V 2 bases and J 8 bases; bases outside gene matches: 8. There are 15 residues in the CDR3. This chain's CDR3 is CASSEPGGRRDEQFF. CDR3 DNA sequence: TGTGCCAGCAGTGAACCGGGCGGGAGGAGGGATGAGCAGTTCTTC.

The gene calls are TRBV9 and TRBJ2-5; 13 nucleotides match TRBD2. CDR3 length: 16 amino acids. CDR1 is SGDLS, CDR2 YYNGEE, per germline. The V gene end was trimmed by 3 bases and the J gene end by 5 bases; junction bases not matched to a gene: 7. The CDR3 region is CASSAPGTSGMETQYF. The CDR3 nucleotides are TGTGCCAGCAGCGCCCCGGGGACTAGCGGGATGGAGACCCAGTACTTC.

The chain links TRBV30 to TRBJ1-1; possibly TRBD1 for D (5 bases). Looked up from germline, CDR1 is GTSNPN and CDR2 is SVGIG (reference sequence). V was trimmed by 4 bases and J by 0 bases, leaving 18 bases between them. The CDR3 has 16 amino acids. The CDR3 is CAWNIQVGTLNTEAFF. The CDR3, as DNA: TGTGCCTGGAACATACAGGTCGGGACCCTGAACACTGAAGCTTTCTTT.

This clonotype occurred a few times. This CDR3 reads CASSLWSRELPYNEQFF. The DNA of the CDR3 is TGTGCCAGCAGCTTATGGTCCCGAGAGCTCCCCTACAATGAGCAGTTCTTC. The chain uses TRBV7-2 and TRBJ2-1, with D unclear. This CDR3 region has 17 residues. V dropped 2 bases and J dropped 2 bases, with 16 bases sitting between them. Germline assignment: CDR1 SGHTA and CDR2 FQGNSA.

J is TRBJ2-5 and V is TRBV11-2, with D possibly matching TRBD1 (6 bases). The CDR3 totals 14 residues. V shed 2 bases and J shed 5 bases, with 12 bases lying between them. Germline CDR1 SGHAT, CDR2 FQNNGV. The CDR3 DNA reads TGTGCCAGCAGCTTAAGCAGGGGCGTCGAGACCCAGTACTTC. Translation: CASSLSRGVETQYF.

This clonotype was detected ten times or more. This chain joins TRBV7-9 and TRBJ2-7; D is unclear. This CDR3 is built from 15 residues. Germline V gene lookup returns CDR1 SEHNR and CDR2 FQNEAQ (reference sequence). Between the trimmed V and J ends, which lost 3 bases and 8 bases, there was a span of 20 bases. In DNA form, the CDR3 reads TGTGCCAGCAGCTTCTCGACGGGTCTTGCTTTGAAGCAGTACTTC. Its protein is CASSFSTGLALKQYF.

This clonotype turned up a few times. For the CDR3, the DNA is TGCAGTGCCCAGAAGACAGGGAATGAAGAAAAACTGTTTTTT. Protein product: CSAQKTGNEEKLFF. The chain combines TRBV20-1 with TRBJ1-4, with TRBD1 identical over 7 bases. Per germline, CDR1 DFQATT and CDR2 SNEGSKA (reference sequence). The CDR3 has 14 amino acids. With 6 bases clipped from V and 8 bases from J, the junction kept 12 bases outside the gene matches.

This clonotype came up once. A much larger clone sits a single nucleotide away, making a read error possible. This chain connects TRBV7-6 to TRBJ2-2; 8 bases agree with TRBD2. Trimming took 5 bases from V and 5 from J; bases not matched to a gene: 7. The length of the CDR3 is 15 residues. The V gene's germline CDR1 is SGHVS and CDR2 FNYEAQ. CDR3 amino acids: CASSHGLAETGELFF. Written as DNA, the CDR3 is TGTGCCAGCAGCCATGGACTAGCAGAAACCGGGGAGCTGTTTTTT. Full variable domain (missing parts from reference TRBV7-6 and TRBJ2-2): GAGVSQSPRYKVTKRGQDVALRCDPISGHVSLYWYRQALGQGPEFLTYFNYEAQQDKSGLPNDRFSAERPEGSISTLTIQRTEQRDSAMYRCASSHGLAETGELFFGEGSRLTVL.

This clonotype appeared many times. The DNA for the CDR3 is TGTGCCAGCAGCGTCGACAGGGAGTACCCTGAAGCTTTCTTT. Amino acid sequence: CASSVDREYPEAFF. The chain has TRBV7-8 and TRBJ1-1, with 7 bases lining up with TRBD1. The CDR3 has 14 amino acids. J lost 6 bases, V lost 5 bases, and 9 bases had no gene match. The V gene's germline CDR1 is SGHVS and CDR2 FQNEAQ.

The gene calls are TRBV7-2 and TRBJ2-5; the D gene is possibly TRBD1 (5 bases). CDR1 is SGHTA, CDR2 FQGNSA, per germline. With 5 bases removed from V and 2 bases from J, the gap between germline ends came to 9 bases. The CDR3 consists of 13 residues. This CDR3 reads CASSGDRQETQYF. The CDR3 DNA reads as TGTGCCAGCAGCGGAGACAGACAAGAGACCCAGTACTTC.

The chain links TRBV29-1 to TRBJ2-5; tentative D call: TRBD2 (6 bases). Germline V gene data show CDR1 as SQVTM and CDR2 as ANQGSEA. The length of the CDR3 is 13 residues. Trimming cost V 4 bases and J 5 bases, with 14 bases left between them. The CDR3, as DNA: TGCAGCGTTGGACGCGGCGGGACGGAGACCCAGTACTTC. This codes for CSVGRGGTETQYF.

This clonotype has only one observation. A read error may account for a junction end that differs from germline. This chain joins TRBV9 and TRBJ2-6; D possibly corresponds to TRBD2 (5 bases). The CDR3 sequence is 18 residues long. CDR1 is SGDLS and CDR2 is YYNGEE in the germline V gene. Written as DNA, the CDR3 is TGTGGCAGCAGCGTAGAGGGCCCTCTAAGCTCTGGGGCCAACGTCCTGACTTTC. Protein sequence: CGSSVEGPLSSGANVLTF. Looking up the rest from reference TRBV9 and TRBJ2-6 gives the full variable domain: DSGVTQTPKHLITATGQRVTLRCSPRSGDLSVYWYQQSLDQGLQFLIQYYNGEERAKGNILERFSAQQFPDLHSELNLSSLELGDSALYFCGSSVEGPLSSGANVLTFGAGSRLTVL.